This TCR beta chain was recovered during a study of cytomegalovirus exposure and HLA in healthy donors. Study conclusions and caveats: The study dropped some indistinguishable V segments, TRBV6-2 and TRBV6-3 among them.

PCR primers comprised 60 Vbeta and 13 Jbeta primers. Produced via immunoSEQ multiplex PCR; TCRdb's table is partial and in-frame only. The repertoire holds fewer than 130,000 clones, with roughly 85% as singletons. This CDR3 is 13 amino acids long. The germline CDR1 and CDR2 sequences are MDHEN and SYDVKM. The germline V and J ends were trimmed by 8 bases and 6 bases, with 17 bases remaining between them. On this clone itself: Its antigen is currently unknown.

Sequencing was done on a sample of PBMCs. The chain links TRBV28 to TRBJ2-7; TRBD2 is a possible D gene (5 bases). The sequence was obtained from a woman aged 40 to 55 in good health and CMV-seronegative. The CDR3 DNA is TGTGCCAGCCGCTTGGGGTCGGGGTCCGAGCAGTACTTC. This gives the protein CASRLGSGSEQYF.